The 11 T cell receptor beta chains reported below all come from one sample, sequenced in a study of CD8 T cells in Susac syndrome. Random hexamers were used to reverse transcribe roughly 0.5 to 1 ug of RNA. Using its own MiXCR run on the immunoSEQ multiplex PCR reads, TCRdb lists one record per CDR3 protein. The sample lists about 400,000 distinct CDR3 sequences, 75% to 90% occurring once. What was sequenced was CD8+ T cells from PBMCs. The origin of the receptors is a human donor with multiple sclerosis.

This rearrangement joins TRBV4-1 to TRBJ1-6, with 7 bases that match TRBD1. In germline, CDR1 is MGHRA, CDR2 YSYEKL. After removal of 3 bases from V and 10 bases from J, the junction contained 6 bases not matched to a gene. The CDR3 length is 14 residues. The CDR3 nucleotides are TGCGCCAGCAGCCAGGAGACAGGGAACTCACCCCTCCACTTT. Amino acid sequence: CASSQETGNSPLHF.

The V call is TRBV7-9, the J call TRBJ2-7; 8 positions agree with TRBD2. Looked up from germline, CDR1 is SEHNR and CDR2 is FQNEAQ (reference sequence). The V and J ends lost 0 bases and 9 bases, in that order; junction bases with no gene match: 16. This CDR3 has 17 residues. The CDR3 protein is CASSLAREGPSSLGQYF. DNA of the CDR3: TGTGCCAGCAGCTTAGCTCGGGAGGGCCCCTCGAGTCTTGGGCAGTACTTC.

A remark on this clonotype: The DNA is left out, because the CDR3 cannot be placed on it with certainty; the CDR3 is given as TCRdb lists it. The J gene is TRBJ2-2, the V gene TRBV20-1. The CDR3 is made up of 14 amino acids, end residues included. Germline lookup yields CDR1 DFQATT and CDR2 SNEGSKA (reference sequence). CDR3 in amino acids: CSARLAGAPGSCFF.

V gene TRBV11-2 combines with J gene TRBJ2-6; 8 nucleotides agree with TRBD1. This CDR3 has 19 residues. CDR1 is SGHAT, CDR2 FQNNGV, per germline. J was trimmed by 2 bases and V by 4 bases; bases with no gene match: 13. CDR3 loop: CASSSTPGQGLAGANVLTF. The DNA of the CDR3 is TGTGCCAGCAGCTCAACACCAGGACAGGGTCTGGCTGGGGCCAACGTCCTGACTTTC.

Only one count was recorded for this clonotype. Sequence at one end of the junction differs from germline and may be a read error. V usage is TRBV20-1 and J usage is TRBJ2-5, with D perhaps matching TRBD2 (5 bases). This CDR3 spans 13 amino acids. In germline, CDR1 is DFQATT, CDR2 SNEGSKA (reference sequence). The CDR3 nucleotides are TGCAGTACTAGGATGGGAGTCCAAGAGACCCAGTACTTC. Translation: CSTRMGVQETQYF.

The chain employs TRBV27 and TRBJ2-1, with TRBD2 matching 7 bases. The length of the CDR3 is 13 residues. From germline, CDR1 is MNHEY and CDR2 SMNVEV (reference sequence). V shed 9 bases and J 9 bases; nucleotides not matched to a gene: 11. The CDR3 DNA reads TGTGCCAGTCTTGGGACTACCTGGGGTGAGCAGTTCTTC. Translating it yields CASLGTTWGEQFF.

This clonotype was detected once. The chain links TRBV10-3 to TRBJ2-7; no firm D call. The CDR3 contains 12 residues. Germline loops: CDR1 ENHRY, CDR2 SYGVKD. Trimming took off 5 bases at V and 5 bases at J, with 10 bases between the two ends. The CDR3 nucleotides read TGTGCCATCAGTCCTTCCTTTAACGAGCAGTACTTC. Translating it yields CAISPSFNEQYF.

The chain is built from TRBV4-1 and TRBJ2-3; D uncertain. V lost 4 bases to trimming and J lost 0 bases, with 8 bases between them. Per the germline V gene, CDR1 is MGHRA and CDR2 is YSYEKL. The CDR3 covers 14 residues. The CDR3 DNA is TGCGCCAGCAGCCTGGTCCTTAGCACAGATACGCAGTATTTT. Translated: CASSLVLSTDTQYF.

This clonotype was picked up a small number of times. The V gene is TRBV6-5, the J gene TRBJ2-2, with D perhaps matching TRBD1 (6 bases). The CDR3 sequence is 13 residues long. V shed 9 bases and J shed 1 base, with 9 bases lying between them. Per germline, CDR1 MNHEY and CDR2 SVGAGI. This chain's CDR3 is CASSQGNTGELFF. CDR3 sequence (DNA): TGTGCCAGTTCACAGGGGAACACCGGGGAGCTGTTTTTT.

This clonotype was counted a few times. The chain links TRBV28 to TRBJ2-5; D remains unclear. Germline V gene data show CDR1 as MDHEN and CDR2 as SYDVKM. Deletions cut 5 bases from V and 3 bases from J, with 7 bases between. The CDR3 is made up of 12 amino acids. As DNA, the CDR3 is TGTGCCAGCAGTGACCCGGAAGAGACCCAGTACTTC. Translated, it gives CASSDPEETQYF.

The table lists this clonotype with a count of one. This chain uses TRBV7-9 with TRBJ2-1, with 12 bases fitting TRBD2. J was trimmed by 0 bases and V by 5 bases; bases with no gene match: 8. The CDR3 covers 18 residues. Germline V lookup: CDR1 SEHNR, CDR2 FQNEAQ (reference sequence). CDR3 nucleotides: TGTGCCAGCAGCCAAACTATGACTAGCGGGAGCTCCTACAATGAGCAGTTCTTC. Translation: CASSQTMTSGSSYNEQFF.